Below are 30 T cell receptor beta chains sequenced from a single sample in a study of blood T cell repertoires in COVID-19. Using immunoSEQ multiplex PCR, the repertoire was profiled, and TCRdb retains in-frame clones only, with some absent. The table lists 110,000 to 150,000 clones, around 75% of them singletons, with around 5% in the top ten. Input material: peripheral blood. Receptors originate from a woman aged 65 to 85 with COVID-19, enrolled during active disease.

The CDR3 region is CAAGNSYEQYF. CDR3 sequence (DNA): TGTGCCGCCGGGAACTCCTACGAGCAGTACTTC. The chain links TRBV2 to TRBJ2-7, with D perhaps TRBD2 (5 bases). V was cut by 11 bases and J by 0 bases, with 8 bases left in between. Germline-derived CDR1 and CDR2 are SNHLY and FYNNEI. This CDR3 has 11 amino acids.

V is TRBV6-5 and J is TRBJ1-2; 12 bases align to TRBD1. V dropped 4 bases and J dropped 4; count of bases not matched to a gene: 7. The germline CDR1 and CDR2 sequences are MNHEY and SVGAGI. The CDR3 has 16 amino acids. CDR3 coding DNA: TGTGCCAGCAGTTCCTATGGGACAGGGGGCTTCTATGGCTACACCTTC. It is translated as CASSSYGTGGFYGYTF.

Only one count was recorded for this clone. The J gene is TRBJ1-5, the V gene TRBV6-1; tentative D call: TRBD1 (6 bases). Germline values: CDR1 MNHNS, CDR2 SASEGT. This CDR3 is built from 16 residues. V was trimmed by 0 bases and J by 4 bases, leaving 13 bases between them. The CDR3 is CASSEAPHRANQPQHF. Written as DNA, the CDR3 is TGTGCCAGCAGTGAAGCCCCCCACAGGGCTAATCAGCCCCAGCATTTT.

The chain couples TRBV2 to TRBJ1-5, with D unresolved. The V end was cut by 7 bases, the J end by 2 bases, with 12 bases between. CDR1 SNHLY and CDR2 FYNNEI come from the germline V gene. CDR3 length: 14 residues. The CDR3 loop reads CASNRDGGNQPQHF. The CDR3 nucleotides are TGTGCCAGCAATCGGGATGGGGGCAATCAGCCCCAGCATTTT.

This clone was observed a handful of times. One end of the junction varies from germline; a read error may be responsible. V is TRBV6-1 and J is TRBJ1-3; TRBD1 aligns across 10 bases. The CDR3 sequence is 18 residues long. Germline values: CDR1 MNHNS, CDR2 SASEGT. Here the CDR3 reads CASSEGQGVMSAGNTIYF. The CDR3 bases are TGTGCCAGCAGCGAAGGACAGGGGGTAATGTCTGCGGGAAACACCATATATTTT.

The chain employs TRBV7-9 and TRBJ1-3; tentative D call: TRBD1 (6 bases). Germline assignment: CDR1 SEHNR and CDR2 FQNEAQ (reference sequence). Trimming left V 1 base short and J 4 bases short, with 14 bases between. This CDR3 comprises 16 residues. CDR3 protein: CASSLVSGAGGNTIYF. CDR3 sequence (DNA): TGTGCCAGCAGCTTAGTTTCAGGGGCTGGCGGAAACACCATATATTTT.

This chain connects TRBV28 to TRBJ1-4; tentatively, D is TRBD1 (6 bases). The CDR3 is made up of 16 amino acids. In germline, CDR1 is MDHEN, CDR2 SYDVKM. Trimming removed 5 bases at V and 5 bases at J, with 18 bases between. The CDR3 here is CASSPAQGWLNEKLFF. CDR3 sequence (DNA): TGTGCCAGCAGTCCAGCACAGGGTTGGTTGAATGAAAAACTGTTTTTT.

The rearrangement links TRBV4-2 to TRBJ1-2; D might be TRBD1 (5 bases). The CDR3 totals 14 residues. V lost 0 bases and J 6 bases, leaving 11 bases between the germline ends. Germline values: CDR1 LGHNA, CDR2 YNFKEQ. The CDR3 DNA follows: TGTGCCAGCAGCCAAGATTCGGGGGGAGATGGCTACACCTTC. Its translation is CASSQDSGGDGYTF.

The CDR3 reads CASSIGANTEAFF. CDR3 nucleotides: TGTGCCAGTAGTATTGGGGCGAACACTGAAGCTTTCTTT. This sequence joins TRBV19 and TRBJ1-1; D is possibly TRBD1 (5 bases). This CDR3 spans 13 amino acids. The V and J ends lost 3 bases and 1 base respectively, with 6 bases between them. Germline V gene data show CDR1 as LNHDA and CDR2 as SQIVND (reference sequence).

The rearrangement links TRBV14 to TRBJ1-2; the D gene is possibly TRBD1 (5 bases). CDR3 length equals 15 residues. Looked up from germline, CDR1 is SGHDN and CDR2 is FVKESK. Trimming pared 0 bases from V and 5 bases from J, leaving 13 bases between. The CDR3 loop is CASSQDTGRTYGYTF. The CDR3 DNA follows: TGTGCCAGCAGCCAAGATACAGGCCGGACATATGGCTACACCTTC.

The chain recombines TRBV6-6 with TRBJ1-3; weak D call: TRBD1 (6 bases). The CDR3 sequence is 15 residues long. The V end was cut by 6 bases, the J end by 4 bases, with 16 bases between. The V gene's germline CDR1 is MNHNY and CDR2 SVGAGI (reference sequence). This CDR3 is CASRTLGQSGNTIYF. The CDR3 coding sequence is TGTGCCAGCAGAACACTCGGACAGTCAGGAAACACCATATATTTT.

V usage is TRBV10-3 and J usage is TRBJ1-2; no clear D gene. The ends were cut back, 8 bases at V and 8 bases at J, with 15 bases in the middle. Germline lookup yields CDR1 ENHRY and CDR2 SYGVKD. The CDR3 contains 12 residues. As DNA, the CDR3 is TGTGCCATCGCTGGAGATCCCTCCGGCTACACCTTC. This sequence encodes CAIAGDPSGYTF.

The J gene is TRBJ2-7, the V gene TRBV28; D is unresolved. Germline V gene data show CDR1 as MDHEN and CDR2 as SYDVKM. The CDR3 totals 11 residues. V dropped 6 bases and J dropped 2 bases, with 5 bases sitting between them. The CDR3 spells CASSQTYEQYF. DNA for the CDR3: TGTGCCAGCAGCCAGACCTACGAGCAGTACTTC.

V and J are TRBV5-1 and TRBJ2-7; D is perhaps TRBD2 (5 bases). Trimming stripped 4 bases from V and 3 bases from J, with 11 bases between. CDR3 size: 13 residues. Germline-derived CDR1 and CDR2 are SGHRS and YFSETQ. This CDR3 is CASSPDGDYEQYF. CDR3 nucleotide sequence: TGCGCCAGCAGCCCCGACGGGGACTACGAGCAGTACTTC.

The table lists this clone with a count of one. The chain recombines TRBV28 with TRBJ1-3, with 10 bases lining up with TRBD1. The CDR3 covers 15 residues. The J segment lost 4 bases and the V segment lost 8 bases, leaving 8 bases of the junction unmatched. The germline gives CDR1 MDHEN, CDR2 SYDVKM. This CDR3 reads CASSRQGASGNTIYF. The CDR3 nucleotides read TGTGCCAGCTCAAGACAGGGGGCTTCGGGAAACACCATATATTTT.

The chain recombines TRBV7-2 with TRBJ2-1, with D unresolved. Trimming stripped 4 bases from V and 5 bases from J, with 9 bases between. Germline V gene data show CDR1 as SGHTA and CDR2 as FQGNSA. The CDR3 covers 13 residues. CDR3 bases: TGTGCCAGCAGCTACCGGAGAAACAATGAGCAGTTCTTC. It specifies CASSYRRNNEQFF.

The V and J genes are TRBV30 and TRBJ1-5; 7 nucleotides line up with TRBD1. The CDR3 consists of 13 residues. Trimming removed 1 base from V and 8 bases from J; junction bases left unmatched: 5. Germline-derived CDR1 and CDR2 are GTSNPN and SVGIG (reference sequence). The CDR3 bases are TGTGCCTGGAGTGGACAGGGAGGAAAGCCCCAGCATTTT. This gives the protein CAWSGQGGKPQHF.

The V call is TRBV4-1, the J call TRBJ2-3; D is unresolved. Germline CDR1 reads MGHRA; CDR2 reads YSYEKL. The length of the CDR3 is 16 residues. V was cut by 1 base and J by 6 bases, with 17 bases left in between. The CDR3 loop is CASSQAAAGTFDTQYF. In nucleotides, the CDR3 is TGCGCCAGCAGCCAAGCGGCGGCCGGAACGTTTGATACGCAGTATTTT.

This chain connects TRBV7-7 to TRBJ2-2; D not certain. This CDR3 has 15 amino acids. Germline CDR1 reads SSHAT; CDR2 reads FNYEAQ (reference sequence). V was trimmed by 1 base and J by 0 bases, leaving 6 bases between them. The CDR3 reads CASSLEPTNTGELFF. In DNA, the CDR3 is TGTGCCAGCAGCTTAGAGCCTACGAACACCGGGGAGCTGTTTTTT.

The rearrangement uses TRBV19 and TRBJ2-7; 7 bases are shared with TRBD1. This CDR3 comprises 15 residues. The germline V gene encodes CDR1 LNHDA and CDR2 SQIVND (reference sequence). V trimming: 7 bases; J trimming: 2 bases; junction bases outside the gene matches: 11. In nucleotides, the CDR3 is TGTGCCAGTACCCCCTCCGGACAGGCACCCTACGAGCAGTACTTC. Protein sequence: CASTPSGQAPYEQYF.

With regard to this clone: Other DNA sequences in this specimen translate into the identical CDR3. The V gene is TRBV7-3, the J gene TRBJ1-6, with 7 bases lining up with TRBD1. CDR3 length equals 15 residues. The germline CDR1 and CDR2 sequences are SGHTA and FQGTGA. J lost 6 bases, V lost 2 bases, and 4 bases had no gene match. The CDR3 region is CASSLGGTANSPLHF. CDR3 bases: TGTGCCAGCAGCTTAGGCGGGACAGCTAATTCACCCCTCCACTTT.

The gene calls are TRBV7-9 and TRBJ1-6; no firm D call. The V end lost 5 bases, the J end lost 9 bases, and 14 bases lay between the germline ends. The V gene's germline CDR1 is SEHNR and CDR2 FQNEAQ (reference sequence). CDR3 length: 14 amino acids. This CDR3 is CASSHRNAGSPLHF. The DNA of the CDR3 is TGTGCCAGCAGCCATCGAAATGCGGGTTCACCCCTCCACTTT.

This chain's CDR3 is CATSRGRLNTEAFF. CDR3 coding DNA: TGTGCCACCAGCAGAGGCAGGCTGAACACTGAAGCTTTCTTT. The V gene is TRBV15, the J gene TRBJ1-1; no definite D call. CDR3 length: 14 amino acids. CDR1 is LNHNV and CDR2 is YYDKDF in the germline V gene (reference sequence). Deletions cut 1 base from V and 0 bases from J, with 6 bases between. The entire variable domain, with the rest obtained from reference TRBV15 and TRBJ1-1, is as follows: DAMVIQNPRYQVTQFGKPVTLSCSQTLNHNVMYWYQQKSSQAPKLLFHYYDKDFNNEADTPDNFQSRRPNTSFCFLDIRSPGLGDTAMYLCATSRGRLNTEAFFGQGTRLTVV.

V gene TRBV28 combines with J gene TRBJ2-5; D is uncertain. This CDR3 has 13 amino acids. V shed 8 bases and J shed 2 bases, with 12 bases lying between them. Germline values: CDR1 MDHEN, CDR2 SYDVKM. CDR3 in DNA: TGTGCCAGCGGCCACAGCAATCAAGAGACCCAGTACTTC. Translated, it gives CASGHSNQETQYF.

This clone was found once. CDR3: CASSLAPQGGEQYF. The CDR3 bases are TGCGCCAGCAGCTTGGCCCCCCAGGGGGGCGAGCAGTACTTC. The chain uses TRBV5-1 and TRBJ2-7; D might be TRBD1 (7 bases). The CDR3 runs 14 residues. V lost 0 bases and J lost 6, with 13 bases in between. The V gene's germline CDR1 is SGHRS and CDR2 YFSETQ. The variable domain in full, completed from reference TRBV5-1 and TRBJ2-7, reads KAGVTQTPRYLIKTRGQQVTLSCSPISGHRSVSWYQQTPGQGLQFLFEYFSETQRNKGNFPGRFSGRQFSNSRSEMNVSTLELGDSALYLCASSLAPQGGEQYFGPGTRLTVT.

The rearrangement joins TRBV7-9 to TRBJ1-2; D gene unclear. Between the trimmed V and J ends, which lost 1 base and 8 bases, there was a span of 20 bases. The germline CDR1 and CDR2 sequences are SEHNR and FQNEAQ (reference sequence). The CDR3 extends over 16 amino acids. The CDR3 reads CASSLEGISTSGGYTF. The CDR3, as DNA: TGTGCCAGCAGCTTAGAAGGGATCTCAACAAGCGGCGGCTACACCTTC.

The rearrangement uses TRBV25-1 and TRBJ2-7; 9 nucleotides align to TRBD1. Germline CDR1 is MGHDK and CDR2 is SYGVNS. The junction had 6 bases not matched to a gene; V was cut back by 5 bases and J by 4 bases. This CDR3 comprises 14 residues. The CDR3 DNA reads TGTGCCAGCAGTTCCGGGACAGGGAAGTACGAGCAGTACTTC. This gives the protein CASSSGTGKYEQYF.

The J gene is TRBJ1-5, the V gene TRBV7-9, with D uncertain. The CDR3 is 15 residues long. Germline V gene sequence: CDR1 SEHNR, CDR2 FQNEAQ (reference sequence). Trimming removed 1 base from V and 1 base from J, with 8 bases in between. The CDR3 DNA reads TGTGCCAGCAGCTTAGGTCCGGGGAGCAATCAGCCCCAGCATTTT. This translates into CASSLGPGSNQPQHF. Supplemented by reference TRBV7-9 and TRBJ1-5, the full variable domain reads DTGVSQNPRHKITKRGQNVTFRCDPISEHNRLYWYRQTLGQGPEFLTYFQNEAQLEKSRLLSDRFSAERPKGSFSTLEIQRTEQGDSAMYLCASSLGPGSNQPQHFGDGTRLSIL.

This clone was seen once. This chain connects TRBV28 to TRBJ2-7; 7 nucleotides line up with TRBD1. The junction had 10 bases not matched to a gene; V was cut back by 6 bases and J by 2 bases. The CDR3 loop spans 15 amino acids. Per germline, CDR1 MDHEN and CDR2 SYDVKM. CDR3 coding DNA: TGTGCCAGCAGCTTGGCAGACAGGGTTGCCTACGAGCAGTACTTC. Its translation is CASSLADRVAYEQYF.

The J gene is TRBJ1-5, the V gene TRBV15, with D possibly being TRBD1 (5 bases). V was cut by 2 bases and J by 2 bases, with 22 bases left in between. This CDR3 spans 19 amino acids. The germline V gene has CDR1 LNHNV and CDR2 YYDKDF (reference sequence). The CDR3 is CATSRRGRTGGSGNQPQHF. In DNA, the CDR3 is TGTGCCACCAGCAGACGAGGTCGAACGGGGGGGTCTGGCAATCAGCCCCAGCATTTT.